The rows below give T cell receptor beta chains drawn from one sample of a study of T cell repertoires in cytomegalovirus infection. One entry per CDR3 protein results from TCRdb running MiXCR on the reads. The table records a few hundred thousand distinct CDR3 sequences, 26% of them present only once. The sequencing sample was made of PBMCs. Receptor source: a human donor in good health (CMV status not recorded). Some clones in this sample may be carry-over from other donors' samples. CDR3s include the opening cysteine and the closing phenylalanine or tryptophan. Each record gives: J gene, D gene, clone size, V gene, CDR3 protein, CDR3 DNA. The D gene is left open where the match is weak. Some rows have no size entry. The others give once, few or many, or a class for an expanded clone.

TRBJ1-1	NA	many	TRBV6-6	CASSYEVRGTEAFF	TGTGCCAGCAGTTACGAAGTGAGGGGCACTGAAGCTTTCTTT
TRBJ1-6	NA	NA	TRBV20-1	CSAREEQQNSPLHF	TGCAGTGCTAGAGAGGAACAGCAAAATTCACCCCTCCACTTT
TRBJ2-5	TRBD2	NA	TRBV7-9	CASSLYLAGQETQYF	TGTGCCAGCAGCTTATACCTAGCGGGGCAAGAGACCCAGTACTTC
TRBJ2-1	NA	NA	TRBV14	CASSQVSVYNEQFF	TGTGCCAGCAGCCAAGTCTCCGTTTACAATGAGCAGTTCTTC
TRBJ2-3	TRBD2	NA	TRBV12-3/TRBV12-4	CASTNSGRKSTDTQYF	TGTGCCAGCACCAATAGCGGGAGAAAAAGCACAGATACGCAGTATTTT
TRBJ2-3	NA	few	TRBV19	CASSMSWGQVDTQYF	TGTGCCAGTAGTATGAGTTGGGGACAAGTAGATACGCAGTATTTT
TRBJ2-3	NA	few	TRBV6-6	CASNSLVDTQYF	TGTGCCAGCAACTCTCTTGTGGATACGCAGTATTTT
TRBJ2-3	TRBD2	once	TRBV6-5	CASSTSGRGGDTQYF	TGTGCCAGCAGTACTAGCGGGAGGGGGGGAGATACGCAGTATTTT
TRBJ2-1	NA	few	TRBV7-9	CASSLWRDYNEQFF	TGTGCCAGCAGCCTCTGGCGGGACTACAATGAGCAGTTCTTC
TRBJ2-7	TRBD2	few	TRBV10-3	CAIGLAGSYEQYF	TGTGCCATAGGACTAGCGGGGTCCTACGAGCAGTACTTC
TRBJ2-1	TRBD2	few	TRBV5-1	CASSWGLAGQGNEQFF	TGCGCCAGCAGCTGGGGACTAGCGGGACAGGGAAATGAGCAGTTCTTC
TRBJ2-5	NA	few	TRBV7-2	CASSSGWGRETQYF	TGTGCCAGCAGCTCTGGATGGGGGAGGGAGACCCAGTACTTC
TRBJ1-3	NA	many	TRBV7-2	CASSPRQRVENTIYF	TGTGCCAGCAGCCCCCGACAGCGAGTTGAAAACACCATATATTTT
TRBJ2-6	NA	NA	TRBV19	CASTPAVSGANVLTF	TGTGCCAGTACCCCAGCGGTCTCTGGGGCCAACGTCCTGACTTTC
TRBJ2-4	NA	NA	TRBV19	CASSSKWGLDIQYF	TGTGCCAGTAGTAGCAAATGGGGGCTGGACATTCAGTACTTC
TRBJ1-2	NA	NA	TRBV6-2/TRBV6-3	CASSYNADARGYTF	TGTGCCAGCAGTTACAACGCGGACGCGAGGGGCTACACCTTC
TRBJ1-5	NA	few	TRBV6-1	CASSPWTAFSNQPQHF	TGTGCCAGCAGTCCTTGGACAGCCTTTAGCAATCAGCCCCAGCATTTT
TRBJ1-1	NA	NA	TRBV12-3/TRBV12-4	CASSLKGSPEAFF	TGTGCCAGCAGTTTGAAAGGGTCTCCTGAAGCTTTCTTT
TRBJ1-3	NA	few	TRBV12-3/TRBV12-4	CASSGIAAAGNTIYF	TGTGCCAGCAGTGGGATCGCGGCAGCCGGAAACACCATATATTTT
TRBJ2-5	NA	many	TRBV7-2	CASSLFSRGGETQYF	TGTGCCAGCAGCTTATTCTCGCGGGGCGGGGAGACCCAGTACTTC
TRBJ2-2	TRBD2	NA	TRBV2	CASRTSGRKRPGELFF	TGTGCCAGCCGGACTAGCGGGAGAAAGAGGCCCGGGGAGCTGTTTTTT
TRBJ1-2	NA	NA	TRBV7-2	CASSFDAGNYGYTF	TGTGCCAGCAGCTTCGACGCCGGGAACTATGGCTACACCTTC
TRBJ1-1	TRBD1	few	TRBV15	CATRSTGQGSLNTEAFF	TGTGCCACCAGAAGCACGGGACAGGGGAGTCTAAACACTGAAGCTTTCTTT
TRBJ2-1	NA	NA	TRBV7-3	CASSPSPDTNEQFF	TGTGCCAGCAGTCCCTCCCCCGATACGAATGAGCAGTTCTTC
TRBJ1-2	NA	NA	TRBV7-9	CASSVVAMRYSDYGYTF	TGTGCCAGCAGCGTAGTGGCCATGAGGTACAGCGACTATGGCTACACCTTC
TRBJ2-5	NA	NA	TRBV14	CASSQGPRRETQYF	TGTGCCAGCAGCCAAGGCCCCCGGCGGGAGACCCAGTACTTC
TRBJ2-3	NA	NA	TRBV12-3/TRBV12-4	CASSPRGYTDTQYF	TGTGCCAGCAGTCCCCGGGGTTACACAGATACGCAGTATTTT
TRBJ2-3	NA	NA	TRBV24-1	CATSDGTADTQYF	TGTGCCACCAGTGATGGGACGGCAGATACGCAGTATTTT
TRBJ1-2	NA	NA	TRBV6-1	CASRRGYGGLNGYTF	TGTGCCAGCCGGCGCGGATATGGAGGCCTAAATGGCTACACCTTC
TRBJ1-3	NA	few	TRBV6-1	CASSEYSALSGNTIYF	TGTGCCAGCAGTGAATACAGCGCTCTGTCTGGAAACACCATATATTTT
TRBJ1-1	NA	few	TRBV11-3	CASSLRVGVGFWDTEAFF	TGTGCCAGCAGCTTACGAGTTGGGGTTGGGTTTTGGGACACTGAAGCTTTCTTT
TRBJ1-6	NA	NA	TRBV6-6	CASVRKDRRYNSPLHF	TGTGCCAGCGTGAGAAAGGACAGAAGATATAATTCACCCCTCCACTTT
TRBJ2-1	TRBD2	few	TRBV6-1	CASSVREAPYNEQFF	TGTGCCAGCAGTGTACGGGAGGCCCCCTACAATGAGCAGTTCTTC
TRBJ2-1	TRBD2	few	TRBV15	CATSRDWTSGARF	TGTGCCACCAGCAGAGATTGGACTAGCGGGGCCCGGTTC
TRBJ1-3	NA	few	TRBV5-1	CASSTTGTSGNTIYF	TGCGCCAGCAGCACAACAGGAACCTCTGGAAACACCATATATTTT
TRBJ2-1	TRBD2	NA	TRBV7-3	CASSLGTSGRDEQFF	TGTGCCAGCAGCTTGGGGACTAGCGGGAGAGATGAGCAGTTCTTC
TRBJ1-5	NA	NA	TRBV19	CASTEGSPNQPQHF	TGTGCCAGTACCGAGGGCAGCCCCAATCAGCCCCAGCATTTT
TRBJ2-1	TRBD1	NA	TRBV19	CASSIVGQGRVDEQFF	TGTGCCAGTAGTATTGTGGGACAGGGACGGGTTGATGAGCAGTTCTTC
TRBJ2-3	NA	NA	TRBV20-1	CSARGGVDTQYF	TGCAGTGCTAGAGGCGGCGTGGATACGCAGTATTTT
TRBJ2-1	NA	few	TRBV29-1	CSVVDSRNEGFF	TGCAGCGTTGTGGACAGTCGCAACGAGGGGTTCTTC
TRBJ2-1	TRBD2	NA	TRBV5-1	CASSPGGFEAPGNEQFF	TGCGCCAGCAGCCCGGGAGGTTTCGAGGCACCTGGCAATGAGCAGTTCTTC
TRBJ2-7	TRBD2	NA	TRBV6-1	CASRPVAGGLQYF	TGTGCCAGCAGACCTGTAGCGGGAGGGCTCCAGTACTTC
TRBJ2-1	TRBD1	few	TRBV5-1	CASSSQGALSDEQFF	TGCGCCAGCAGCTCCCAGGGGGCCTTATCCGATGAGCAGTTCTTC
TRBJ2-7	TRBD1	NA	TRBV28	CASRPPGTGRYEQYF	TGTGCCAGCAGACCTCCCGGGACAGGGAGGTACGAGCAGTACTTC
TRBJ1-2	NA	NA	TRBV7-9	CASSQPGTNYGYTF	TGTGCCAGCAGCCAACCGGGGACTAACTATGGCTACACCTTC
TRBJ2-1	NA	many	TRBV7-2	CASSPRGLTFNEQFF	TGTGCCAGCAGCCCGCGAGGACTGACTTTCAATGAGCAGTTCTTC
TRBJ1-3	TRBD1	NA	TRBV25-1	CASIDDRAGNTIYF	TGTGCCAGTATAGATGACAGGGCTGGAAACACCATATATTTT
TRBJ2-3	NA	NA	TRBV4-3	CASSPRLTDTQYF	TGCGCCAGCAGCCCGCGCTTAACAGATACGCAGTATTTT
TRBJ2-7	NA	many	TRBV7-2	CASSPDTLTYEQYF	TGTGCCAGCAGCCCAGATACTCTGACCTACGAGCAGTACTTC
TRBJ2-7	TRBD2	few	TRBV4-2	CASSRAGAGGGEQYF	TGTGCCAGCAGCCGCGCGGGGGCGGGGGGCGGTGAGCAGTACTTC
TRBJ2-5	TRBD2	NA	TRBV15	CATSRVREGRETQYF	TGTGCCACCAGCAGAGTTCGGGAGGGCCGAGAGACCCAGTACTTC
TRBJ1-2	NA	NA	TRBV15	CATSREFGTFINGYTF	TGTGCCACCAGCAGAGAATTTGGGACGTTCATTAATGGCTACACCTTC